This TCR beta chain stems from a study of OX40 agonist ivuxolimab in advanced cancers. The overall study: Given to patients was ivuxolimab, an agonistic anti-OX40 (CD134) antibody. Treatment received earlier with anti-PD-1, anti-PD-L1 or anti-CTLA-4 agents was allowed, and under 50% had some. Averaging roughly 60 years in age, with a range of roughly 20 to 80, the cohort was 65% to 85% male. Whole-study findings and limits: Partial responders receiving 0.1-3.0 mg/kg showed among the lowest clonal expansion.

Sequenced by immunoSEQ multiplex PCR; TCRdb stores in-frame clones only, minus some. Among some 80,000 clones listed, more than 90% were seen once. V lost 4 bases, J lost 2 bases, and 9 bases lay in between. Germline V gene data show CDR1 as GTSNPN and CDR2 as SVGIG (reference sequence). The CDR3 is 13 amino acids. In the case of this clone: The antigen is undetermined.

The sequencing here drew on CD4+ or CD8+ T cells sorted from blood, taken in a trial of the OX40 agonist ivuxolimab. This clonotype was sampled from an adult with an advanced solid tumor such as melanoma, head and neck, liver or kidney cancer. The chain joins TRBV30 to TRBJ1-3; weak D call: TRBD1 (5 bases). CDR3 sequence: CAWTPGPGNTIYF. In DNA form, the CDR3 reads TGTGCCTGGACTCCGGGACCTGGAAACACCATATATTTT.